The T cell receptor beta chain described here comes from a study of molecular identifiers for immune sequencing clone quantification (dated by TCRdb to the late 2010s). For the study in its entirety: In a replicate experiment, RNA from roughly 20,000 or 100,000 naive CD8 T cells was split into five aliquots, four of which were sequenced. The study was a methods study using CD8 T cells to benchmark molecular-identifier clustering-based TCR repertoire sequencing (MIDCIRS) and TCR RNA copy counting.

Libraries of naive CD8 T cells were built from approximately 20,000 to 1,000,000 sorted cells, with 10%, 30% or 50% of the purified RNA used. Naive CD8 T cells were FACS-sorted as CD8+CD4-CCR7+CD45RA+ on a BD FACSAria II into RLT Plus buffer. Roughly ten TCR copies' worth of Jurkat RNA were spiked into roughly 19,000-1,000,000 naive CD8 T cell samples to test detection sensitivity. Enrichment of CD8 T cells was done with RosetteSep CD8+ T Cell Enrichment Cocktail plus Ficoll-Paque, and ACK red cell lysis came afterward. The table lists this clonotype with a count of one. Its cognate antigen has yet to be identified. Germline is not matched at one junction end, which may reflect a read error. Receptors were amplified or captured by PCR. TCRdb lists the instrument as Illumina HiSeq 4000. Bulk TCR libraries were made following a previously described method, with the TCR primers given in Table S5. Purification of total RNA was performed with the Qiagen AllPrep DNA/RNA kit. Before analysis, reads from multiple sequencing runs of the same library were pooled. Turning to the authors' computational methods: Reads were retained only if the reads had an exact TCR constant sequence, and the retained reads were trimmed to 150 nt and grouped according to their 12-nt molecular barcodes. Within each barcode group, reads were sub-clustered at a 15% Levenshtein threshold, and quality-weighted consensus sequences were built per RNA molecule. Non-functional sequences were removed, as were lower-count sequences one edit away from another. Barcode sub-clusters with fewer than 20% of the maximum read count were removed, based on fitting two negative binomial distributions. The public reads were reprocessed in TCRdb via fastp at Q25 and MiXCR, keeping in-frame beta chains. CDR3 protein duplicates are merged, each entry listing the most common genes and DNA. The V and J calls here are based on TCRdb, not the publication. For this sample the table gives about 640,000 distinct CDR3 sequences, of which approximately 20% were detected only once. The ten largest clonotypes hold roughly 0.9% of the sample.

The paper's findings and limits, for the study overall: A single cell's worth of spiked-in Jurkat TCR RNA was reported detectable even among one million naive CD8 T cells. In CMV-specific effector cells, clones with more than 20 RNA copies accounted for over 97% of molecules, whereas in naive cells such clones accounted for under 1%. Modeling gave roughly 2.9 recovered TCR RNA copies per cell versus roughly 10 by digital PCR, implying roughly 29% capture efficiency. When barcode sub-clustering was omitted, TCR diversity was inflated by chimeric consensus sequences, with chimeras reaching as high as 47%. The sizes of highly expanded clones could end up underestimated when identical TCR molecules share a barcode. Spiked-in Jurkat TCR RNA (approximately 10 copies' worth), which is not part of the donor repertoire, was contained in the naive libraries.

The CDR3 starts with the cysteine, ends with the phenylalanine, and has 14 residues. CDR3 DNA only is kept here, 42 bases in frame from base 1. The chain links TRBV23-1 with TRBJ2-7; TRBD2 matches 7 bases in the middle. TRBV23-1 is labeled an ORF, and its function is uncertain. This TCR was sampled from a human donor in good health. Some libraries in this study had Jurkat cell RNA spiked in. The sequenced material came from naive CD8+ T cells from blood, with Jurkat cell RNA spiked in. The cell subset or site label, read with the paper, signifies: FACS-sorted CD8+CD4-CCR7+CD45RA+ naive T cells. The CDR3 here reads CASIQTGGWYEQYF. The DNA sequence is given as TGCGCCAGCATTCAAACCGGGGGGTGGTACGAGCAGTACTTC.